Given below is one TCR beta chain in context. What it binds is not known. The CDR3 runs 16 residues. V gave up 0 bases and J gave up 3 bases; unmatched junction bases: 11. Looked up from germline, CDR1 is DFQATT and CDR2 is SNEGSKA (reference sequence). This specimen belongs to a study of CD8 T cells in ankylosing spondylitis. Study-level points and caveats: Clones linked to disease were reported to show significant enrichment in matched ankylosing spondylitis synovial fluid. Certain motif variants had earlier been reported in reactive arthritis synovial fluid and blood. One TCR beta motif, made up of several highly homologous variants, appeared characteristic of ankylosing spondylitis blood. Disease-linked clones were found to be CD8+ and relatively rare in peripheral blood.

Via MiXCR, TCRdb re-called the 5' RACE reads, giving one row per CDR3 protein. In the table there are about 360,000 distinct CDR3 sequences, 20% to 25% of which are singletons. This sequence was found in a male donor with ankylosing spondylitis or in good health (not recorded which). The chain links TRBV20-1 to TRBJ2-7, with 7 positions matching TRBD2. Specimen: blood, either unsorted or a sorted T cell fraction (not recorded which). DNA for the CDR3: TGCAGTGCTAGAGACTTTCTAGCGGATACCCACTACGAGCAGTACTTC. Translation gives CSARDFLADTHYEQYF.